Sequencing of this TCR beta chain was carried out in a study of blood T cell repertoires in COVID-19. Study overall: The United States, Italy and Spain were the sources of the acute and convalescent COVID-19 samples.

Residents of approximately 25 US areas, aged roughly 18 to 89 years, made up the participants. The V gene lost 3 bases and the J gene lost 0 bases, with 8 bases spanning the gap. The CDR3 is made up of 14 amino acids. Germline V gene sequence: CDR1 MNHEY, CDR2 SMNVEV (reference sequence). TCRdb's copy holds only in-frame clones and misses some; the assay was immunoSEQ multiplex PCR. The sample consists of about 210,000 clones, over 75% of them appearing once. The receptor was isolated from a man aged 25 to 45 with acute COVID-19. The material sequenced was PBMCs or T cells enriched from blood (not recorded which). The chain combines TRBV27 with TRBJ1-2, with D perhaps matching TRBD1 (5 bases). The CDR3: CASSLGGANYGYTF. The CDR3 DNA follows: TGTGCCAGCAGTTTGGGGGGAGCTAACTATGGCTACACCTTC.